A single sample gave rise to the 16 T cell receptor beta chains below, sequenced in a study of blood T cell repertoires in COVID-19. Sequencing used immunoSEQ multiplex PCR; TCRdb keeps in-frame clones, though not all of them. Of about 160,000 clones in the sample, roughly 84% are singletons; the top ten hold over 15%. The sequenced sample consisted of PBMCs or T cells enriched from blood (not recorded which). The receptor source for this set is a man aged 55 to 69 who had recovered from COVID-19.

The chain couples TRBV27 to TRBJ2-7, with 10 bases lining up with TRBD1. J gave up 5 bases and V 3 bases, and 10 bases lay outside the gene matches. Germline lookup yields CDR1 MNHEY and CDR2 SMNVEV (reference sequence). This CDR3 comprises 16 residues. The CDR3: CASSFGQGVTLNEQYF. DNA for the CDR3: TGTGCCAGCAGTTTCGGACAGGGGGTGACTCTCAACGAGCAGTACTTC.

This clone has just a few counts. This rearrangement joins TRBV14 to TRBJ2-7; TRBD1 matches at 7 bases. Looked up from germline, CDR1 is SGHDN and CDR2 is FVKESK. The length of the CDR3 is 15 residues. V shed 1 base, J shed 4 bases, and the junction held 7 bases outside the gene matches. CDR3 nucleotide sequence: TGTGCCAGCAGCCAAGGGGACAGAAGTTTGTACGAGCAGTACTTC. As protein: CASSQGDRSLYEQYF.

As DNA, the CDR3 is TGTGCCAGCGCCCGCGGGACCCGTCTCGGCGGGGAGCTGTTTTTT. This encodes CASARGTRLGGELFF. V gene TRBV28 combines with J gene TRBJ2-2; tentatively, D is TRBD2 (6 bases). There are 15 residues in the CDR3. With 8 bases removed from V and 7 bases from J, the gap between germline ends came to 20 bases. Germline-derived CDR1 and CDR2 are MDHEN and SYDVKM.

J is TRBJ1-2 and V is TRBV10-1; 9 nucleotides agree with TRBD1. V shed 2 bases, J shed 8 bases, and the junction held 3 bases outside the gene matches. The CDR3 extends over 13 amino acids. Germline V gene data show CDR1 as WNHNN and CDR2 as SYGVQD (reference sequence). The DNA for the CDR3 is TGCGCCAGCAGTGAGGGGGACAGGGTCGGCTACACCTTC. This translates into CASSEGDRVGYTF.

Written as DNA, the CDR3 is TGTGCCAGCAGCCAAGCCGTTCTAGCCTACGAGCAGTACTTC. Translating gives CASSQAVLAYEQYF. The V gene is TRBV4-2, the J gene TRBJ2-7; D uncertain. CDR3 length equals 14 residues. V was trimmed by 1 base and J by 2 bases, leaving 9 bases between them. In germline, CDR1 is LGHNA, CDR2 YNFKEQ.

The chain has TRBV6-5 and TRBJ2-7; the D gene is possibly TRBD1 (5 bases). CDR1 is MNHEY, CDR2 SVGAGI, per germline. V was shortened by 6 bases and J by 3 bases, with 18 bases between the two germline ends. This CDR3 is built from 15 residues. CDR3 bases: TGTGCCAGCAGGCACCATGGGCAGGGTATCTACGAGCAGTACTTC. Translating it yields CASRHHGQGIYEQYF.

The chain joins TRBV19 to TRBJ2-2, with TRBD2 identical over 13 bases. The CDR3 length is 18 residues. V gave up 7 bases and J gave up 4 bases; unmatched junction bases: 12. Germline assignment: CDR1 LNHDA and CDR2 SQIVND (reference sequence). CDR3 DNA sequence: TGTGCCAGTACCCCCGCCGGACTAGCGGGAGTTCGCACCGGGGAGCTGTTTTTT. Residues: CASTPAGLAGVRTGELFF.

This chain connects TRBV3-1 (or the pseudogene TRBV3-2) to TRBJ2-3; 7 bases are shared with TRBD2. V trimming: 0 bases; J trimming: 5 bases; junction bases outside the gene matches: 5. The CDR3 runs 15 residues. CDR1 is LGHDT and CDR2 is YNNKEL in the germline V gene (reference sequence). The CDR3 nucleotides read TGTGCCAGCAGCCAAGATCCTGGGGAGGGAGATACGCAGTATTTT. This gives the protein CASSQDPGEGDTQYF.

The chain employs TRBV19 and TRBJ1-5, with D perhaps TRBD1 (6 bases). This CDR3 has 15 residues. V was shortened by 6 bases and J by 3 bases, with 15 bases between the two germline ends. Germline-derived CDR1 and CDR2 are LNHDA and SQIVND (reference sequence). CDR3 DNA sequence: TGTGCCAGTAGGGGGGACAACTTTAACAATCAGCCCCAGCATTTT. It specifies CASRGDNFNNQPQHF.

This chain uses TRBV15 with TRBJ2-7; 10 bases are shared with TRBD1. Germline V gene sequence: CDR1 LNHNV, CDR2 YYDKDF (reference sequence). CDR3 length equals 15 residues. The junction had 6 bases not matched to a gene; V was cut back by 0 bases and J by 7 bases. CDR3 region: CATSRDRQGAREQYF. For the CDR3, the DNA is TGTGCCACCAGCAGAGATAGACAGGGGGCGCGGGAGCAGTACTTC. The entire variable domain, with the rest obtained from reference TRBV15 and TRBJ2-7, is as follows: DAMVIQNPRYQVTQFGKPVTLSCSQTLNHNVMYWYQQKSSQAPKLLFHYYDKDFNNEADTPDNFQSRRPNTSFCFLDIRSPGLGDTAMYLCATSRDRQGAREQYFGPGTRLTVT.

This clone has just a few counts. This chain links TRBV7-8 with TRBJ1-4, with 9 bases that match TRBD1. CDR1 and CDR2 (germline): SGHVS, FQNEAQ. The CDR3 runs 21 residues. V dropped 5 bases and J dropped 6; count of bases not matched to a gene: 25. The CDR3 loop is CASSPWYAPGQGPIRDEKLFF. CDR3 nucleotides: TGTGCCAGCAGCCCGTGGTACGCACCGGGACAGGGCCCTATACGGGATGAAAAACTGTTTTTT. The full variable domain, rest sourced from reference TRBV7-8 and TRBJ1-4, is GAGVSQSPRYKVAKRGQDVALRCDPISGHVSLFWYQQALGQGPEFLTYFQNEAQLDKSGLPSDRFFAERPEGSVSTLKIQRTQQEDSAVYLCASSPWYAPGQGPIRDEKLFFGSGTQLSVL.

The V gene is TRBV6-1, the J gene TRBJ1-2; possibly TRBD1 for D (5 bases). The germline V gene has CDR1 MNHNS and CDR2 SASEGT. V dropped 1 base and J dropped 8 bases, with 14 bases sitting between them. The CDR3 has 14 amino acids. The CDR3 sequence: CASSEGTLGRGYTF. The CDR3 DNA sequence: TGTGCCAGCAGTGAAGGGACACTGGGAAGGGGCTACACCTTC.

The chain uses TRBV27 and TRBJ2-3, with D perhaps TRBD2 (7 bases). The germline V gene has CDR1 MNHEY and CDR2 SMNVEV (reference sequence). The CDR3 has 15 amino acids. V dropped 3 bases and J dropped 3 bases, with 13 bases sitting between them. The CDR3 DNA sequence: TGTGCCAGCAGTTTCCGGGGGGCAAGTACAGATACGCAGTATTTT. It encodes CASSFRGASTDTQYF.

The V and J genes are TRBV3-1 (or the pseudogene TRBV3-2) and TRBJ2-2; 7 bases fit TRBD2. The CDR3 covers 16 residues. Per germline, CDR1 LGHDT and CDR2 YNNKEL (reference sequence). V dropped 5 bases and J dropped 8; count of bases not matched to a gene: 14. CDR3 sequence reads: CASSGTNILAKGELFF. In DNA form, the CDR3 reads TGTGCCAGCAGCGGGACTAATATATTGGCTAAGGGGGAGCTGTTTTTT.

The V and J genes are TRBV14 and TRBJ1-2; TRBD1 might be the D (6 bases). Deletions cut 4 bases from V and 4 bases from J, with 10 bases between. Germline V CDR1 and CDR2: SGHDN, FVKESK. The CDR3 is 13 residues long. In DNA form, the CDR3 reads TGTGCCAGCAGCCTAGTGGACAGCTATGGCTACACCTTC. This encodes CASSLVDSYGYTF.

This clone was seen a few times. The rearrangement joins TRBV2 to TRBJ1-5, with D possibly TRBD1 on 5 matching bases. Germline loops: CDR1 SNHLY, CDR2 FYNNEI. The germline V and J ends were trimmed by 3 bases and 3 bases, with 9 bases remaining between them. The CDR3 has 14 amino acids. The CDR3, as DNA: TGTGCCAGCAGTGACGGGGGTCCCAATCAGCCCCAGCATTTT. Its protein is CASSDGGPNQPQHF.